This TCR beta chain was captured in a study of blood T cell repertoires in COVID-19. CDR3 size: 13 residues. V lost 7 bases and J lost 1, with 9 bases in between. The germline gives CDR1 SGHAT, CDR2 FQNNGV. Some clones are missing from TCRdb's copy, which holds only in-frame ones; the method was immunoSEQ multiplex PCR. Among 450,000 to 600,000 clones, around 87% were seen once, and the ten largest hold around 0.64%. Sequencing was performed on PBMCs or T cells enriched from blood (not recorded which). The source is a woman aged 18-29 years who had recovered from COVID-19. This rearrangement joins TRBV11-2 to TRBJ2-3; D not resolved. The CDR3 DNA reads TGTGCCAGCACCTCCCGGGGCACAGATACGCAGTATTTT. As protein: CASTSRGTDTQYF.